The clone carrying this TCR beta chain was counted a few times. Its antigen is not identified. This sample was taken from a study of Tregs in tolerant kidney transplant recipients. Generated by immunoSEQ multiplex PCR, the TCRdb table keeps only in-frame clones and is missing some. Of about 64,000 clones listed, about 89% were seen once; the top ten hold about 4%. CDR3 length: 16 amino acids. Germline V CDR1 and CDR2: SEHNR, FQNEAQ (reference sequence). V dropped 4 bases and J dropped 1; count of bases not matched to a gene: 8. Study-level points and caveats: Few patients were studied, so findings need validation in larger groups. Nucleotide sequences could not be compared across some patients' samples due to primer changes. Tregs expanded with activated donor B cells seemed most donor-specific.

Related graft donors supplied nonmyeloablative bone marrow transplants, and mixed chimerism was transient. Unstimulated regulatory T cells (CD4+CD25+CD127-), CD4+CD25- non-regulatory cells, CD4 and CD8 cells were FACS-sorted from thawed PBMCs. The chain has TRBV7-9 and TRBJ2-5, with 8 bases identical to TRBD2. The source is a human patient who received a combined kidney and bone marrow transplant. Some of these T cells may belong to the graft donor. Sequences were derived from CD4+ T cells from blood (PBMCs), sampled 6 months after the transplant. The CDR3 region is CASSWSSRGAQETQYF. DNA of the CDR3: TGTGCCAGCAGCTGGAGTTCGCGGGGGGCCCAAGAGACCCAGTACTTC.